These 11 T cell receptor beta chains were all obtained from the same sample, sequenced in a study of PD-L1 blockade in urothelial cancer. Documented time point: pretreatment peripheral blood. Only in-frame clones appear in the TCRdb table, and some are missing; sequencing was by immunoSEQ multiplex PCR. The sample has about 63,000 clones, about 86% seen once. This specimen was PBMCs, taken around atezolizumab (anti-PD-L1) treatment. Source of these receptors: a man in his 70s with urothelial cancer.

J is TRBJ2-7 and V is TRBV30, with D possibly being TRBD2 (5 bases). Germline CDR1 and CDR2: GTSNPN and SVGIG (reference sequence). The CDR3 covers 12 residues. V lost 0 bases, J lost 2 bases, and 5 bases lay in between. CDR3 sequence reads: CAWSVGTYEQYF. CDR3 DNA: TGTGCCTGGAGTGTCGGGACCTACGAGCAGTACTTC.

This chain links TRBV10-3 with TRBJ2-3; 9 bases are a match to TRBD2. Germline V gene sequence: CDR1 ENHRY, CDR2 SYGVKD. CDR3 size: 14 residues. J was trimmed by 1 base and V by 11 bases; bases with no gene match: 7. CDR3 coding DNA: TGTGCCTCCGCGGGGGGGGGTGGCACAGATACGCAGTATTTT. It translates to CASAGGGGTDTQYF.

The V call is TRBV7-9, the J call TRBJ2-1, with D perhaps TRBD2 (6 bases). Trimming pared 1 base from V and 10 bases from J, leaving 14 bases between. CDR1 and CDR2 (germline): SEHNR, FQNEAQ (reference sequence). CDR3 length: 14 residues. For the CDR3, the DNA is TGTGCCAGCAGCTTAGTAACGTCTAGCGTCGAGCAGTTCTTC. Protein sequence: CASSLVTSSVEQFF.

The chain carries TRBV18 and TRBJ2-7; D perhaps matches TRBD2 (6 bases). From germline, CDR1 is KGHSH and CDR2 LQKENI. V shed 1 base and J shed 0 bases, with 7 bases lying between them. The CDR3 covers 14 residues. DNA for the CDR3: TGTGCCAGCTCACCACGGAGGGCCTCCTACGAGCAGTACTTC. Translated: CASSPRRASYEQYF. Combining the CDR3 with reference TRBV18 and TRBJ2-7 gives the whole variable domain NAGVMQNPRHLVRRRGQEARLRCSPMKGHSHVYWYRQLPEEGLKFMVYLQKENIIDESGMPKERFSAEFPKEGPSILRIQQVVRGDSAAYFCASSPRRASYEQYFGPGTRLTVT.

The chain has TRBV18 and TRBJ2-5, with a possible D match to TRBD1 (6 bases). CDR3 length equals 14 residues. CDR1 KGHSH and CDR2 LQKENI come from the germline V gene. Trimming pared 3 bases from V and 0 bases from J, leaving 8 bases between. For the CDR3, the DNA is TGTGCCAGCTCACCTGGGACAAACCAAGAGACCCAGTACTTC. It is translated as CASSPGTNQETQYF.

CDR3 sequence (DNA): TGTGCCTGGAGTCCTACAGGGGCTCAGCCCCAGCATTTT. Amino acids: CAWSPTGAQPQHF. This rearrangement joins TRBV30 to TRBJ1-5, with 7 bases that match TRBD1. In germline, CDR1 is GTSNPN, CDR2 SVGIG (reference sequence). The junction had 4 bases not matched to a gene; V was cut back by 2 bases and J by 6 bases. The CDR3 is 13 residues long.

In this sample, this clone turned up once. The chain is built from TRBV6-1 and TRBJ1-4; 10 nucleotides line up with TRBD1. This CDR3 is 16 amino acids long. Germline CDR1 reads MNHNS; CDR2 reads SASEGT. The V and J ends lost 0 bases and 8 bases, in that order; junction bases with no gene match: 6. The CDR3 protein is CASSEARQGAGEKLFF. Here the CDR3 DNA reads TGTGCCAGCAGTGAAGCTCGACAGGGGGCCGGAGAAAAACTGTTTTTT.

In its sample, this clone was seen once. The chain couples TRBV6-1 to TRBJ2-3, with 10 bases matching TRBD2. V lost 8 bases to trimming and J lost 2 bases; unmatched junction nucleotides: 7. The V gene's germline CDR1 is MNHNS and CDR2 SASEGT. CDR3 size: 15 residues. The CDR3: CASGGLAGVTDTQYF. Written as DNA, the CDR3 is TGTGCCAGCGGAGGGCTAGCGGGAGTCACAGATACGCAGTATTTT.

The chain recombines TRBV15 with TRBJ2-1, with D tentatively TRBD2 (6 bases). CDR3 length: 15 residues. V was trimmed by 0 bases and J by 9 bases, leaving 15 bases between them. Germline V gene lookup returns CDR1 LNHNV and CDR2 YYDKDF (reference sequence). CDR3 in DNA: TGTGCCACCAGCAGAGATCCGGAGGGTCTTGGTGAGCAGTTCTTC. Translated: CATSRDPEGLGEQFF. Full variable domain (remainder filled in from reference TRBV15 and TRBJ2-1): DAMVIQNPRYQVTQFGKPVTLSCSQTLNHNVMYWYQQKSSQAPKLLFHYYDKDFNNEADTPDNFQSRRPNTSFCFLDIRSPGLGDTAMYLCATSRDPEGLGEQFFGPGTRLTVL.

The chain uses TRBV6-1 and TRBJ2-2; tentatively, D is TRBD2 (8 bases). Looked up from germline, CDR1 is MNHNS and CDR2 is SASEGT. This CDR3 is built from 15 residues. Deletions cut 7 bases from V and 5 bases from J, with 17 bases between. Here the CDR3 DNA reads TGTGCCAGCACCACTGTAGCGGGACAGACCGGGGAGCTGTTTTTT. Residues: CASTTVAGQTGELFF.

The chain couples TRBV9 to TRBJ2-6, with TRBD2 as a possible D gene (6 bases). Per the germline V gene, CDR1 is SGDLS and CDR2 is YYNGEE. The V gene lost 4 bases and the J gene lost 4 bases, with 15 bases spanning the gap. This CDR3 has 16 amino acids. CDR3 nucleotide sequence: TGTGCCAGCAGCCCAACCGGGGGTCCAGGGGCCAACGTCCTGACTTTC. It is translated as CASSPTGGPGANVLTF.